What follows describes a single T cell receptor beta chain. The antigen is undetermined. CDR3 size: 14 residues. V was shortened by 2 bases and J by 5 bases, with 10 bases between the two germline ends. In germline, CDR1 is SGHRS, CDR2 YFSETQ. Deep level was the assay's run setting. Libraries were prepared by immunoSEQ multiplex PCR; TCRdb keeps only in-frame clonotypes and omits some of them. The data show around 2.5 million clones, approximately 93% seen once. The sample is drawn from a study of shared clonotypes between healthy human individuals. The study, taken as a whole, reports: Few donors restricted represented genetic and exposure-history diversity. Several donors held roughly 5% of naive CD4 clonotypes in common.

The chain is built from TRBV5-1 and TRBJ2-2; D might be TRBD2 (6 bases). The sequenced material came from naive CD4+ T cells from PBMCs. Noted subset: CD45RA+ positively selected. This receptor was obtained from a man younger than 35 in good health. Some clones in this sample may be carry-over from other donors' samples. CDR3 loop: CASSFNGGTGELFF. For the CDR3, the DNA is TGCGCCAGCAGCTTTAATGGAGGGACCGGGGAGCTGTTTTTT.